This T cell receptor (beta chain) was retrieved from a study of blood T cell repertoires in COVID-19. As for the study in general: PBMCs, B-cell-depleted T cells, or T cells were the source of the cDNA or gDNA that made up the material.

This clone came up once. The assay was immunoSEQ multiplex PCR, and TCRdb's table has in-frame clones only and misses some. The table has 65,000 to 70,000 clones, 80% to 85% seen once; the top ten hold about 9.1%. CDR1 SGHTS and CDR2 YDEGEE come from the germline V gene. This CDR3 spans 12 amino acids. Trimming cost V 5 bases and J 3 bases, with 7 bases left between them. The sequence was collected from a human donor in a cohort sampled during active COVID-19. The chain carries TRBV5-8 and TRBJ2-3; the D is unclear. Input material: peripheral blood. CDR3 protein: CASRRRTDTQYF. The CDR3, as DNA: TGTGCCAGCAGAAGGCGGACAGATACGCAGTATTTT.